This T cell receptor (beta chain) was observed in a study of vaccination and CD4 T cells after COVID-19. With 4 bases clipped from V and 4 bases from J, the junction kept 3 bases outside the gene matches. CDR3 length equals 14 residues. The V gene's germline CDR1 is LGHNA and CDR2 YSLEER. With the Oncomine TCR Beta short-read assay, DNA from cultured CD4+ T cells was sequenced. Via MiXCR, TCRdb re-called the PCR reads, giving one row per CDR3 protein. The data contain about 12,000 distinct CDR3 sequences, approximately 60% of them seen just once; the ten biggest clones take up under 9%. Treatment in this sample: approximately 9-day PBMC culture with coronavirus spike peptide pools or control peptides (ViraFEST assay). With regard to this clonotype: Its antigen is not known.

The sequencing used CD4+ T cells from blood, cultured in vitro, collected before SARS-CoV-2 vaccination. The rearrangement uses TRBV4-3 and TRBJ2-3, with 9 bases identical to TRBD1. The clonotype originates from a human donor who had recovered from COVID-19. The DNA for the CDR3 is TGCGCCAGCAGCCGGGGACAGGGTGCAGATACGCAGTATTTT. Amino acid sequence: CASSRGQGADTQYF.